The source of this T cell receptor (beta chain) is a study of blood T cell repertoires in COVID-19. Study-level background: From the United States, Italy and Spain came samples of acute and convalescent COVID-19.

Methods used by the authors: The assay estimated nucleated cells by amplifying reference gene primers. The method was immunoSEQ multiplex PCR; TCRdb's version includes in-frame clones alone and lacks a portion of them. The D gene and trimming were derived from the DNA, and the V and J assignments and clone size from that table. The table records some 32,000 clones, more than 75% of them present only once. With V trimmed by 3 bases and J by 9 bases, 5 bases remained unmatched. This CDR3 has 13 amino acids. Germline CDR1 MNHEY, CDR2 SMNVEV (reference sequence). The chain combines TRBV27 with TRBJ2-7, with TRBD1 identical over 10 bases. The receptor was isolated from a man between 60 and 75 years old with active COVID-19. The sequenced sample was peripheral blood. The CDR3 DNA sequence: TGTGCCAGCAGTTTTGACAGGGGGCAGGTGCAGTACTTC. It yields the protein CASSFDRGQVQYF.